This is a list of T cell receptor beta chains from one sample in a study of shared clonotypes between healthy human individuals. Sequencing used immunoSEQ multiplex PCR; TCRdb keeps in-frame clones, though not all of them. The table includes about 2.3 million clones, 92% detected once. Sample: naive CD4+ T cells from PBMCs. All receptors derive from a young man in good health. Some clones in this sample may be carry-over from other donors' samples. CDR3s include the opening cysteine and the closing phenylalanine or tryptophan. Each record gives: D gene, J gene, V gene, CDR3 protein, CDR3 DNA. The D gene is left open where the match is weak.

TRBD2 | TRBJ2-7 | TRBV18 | CASSPSPSGSNEQYF | TGTGCCAGCTCACCGAGCCCTAGCGGGAGTAACGAGCAGTACTTC
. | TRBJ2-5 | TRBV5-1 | CASSPADRVGGSAETQYF | TGCGCCAGCAGCCCCGCGGATCGGGTAGGGGGGTCCGCGGAGACCCAGTACTTC
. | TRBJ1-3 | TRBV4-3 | CASSQESGNTIYF | TGCGCCAGCAGCCAAGAGTCCGGAAACACCATATATTTT
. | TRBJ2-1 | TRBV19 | CASRKVDGGDYNEQFF | TGTGCCAGTAGAAAAGTAGATGGCGGGGACTACAATGAGCAGTTCTTC
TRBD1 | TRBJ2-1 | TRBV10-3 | CATRTGFEQFF | TGTGCCACCCGGACAGGGTTTGAGCAGTTCTTC
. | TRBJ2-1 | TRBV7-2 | CASSDTPTNEQFF | TGTGCCAGCAGCGACACCCCGACAAATGAGCAGTTCTTC
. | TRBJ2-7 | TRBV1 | CTSSQDVAGGTGEQYF | .
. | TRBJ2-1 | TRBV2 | CASRLYNEQFF | TGTGCCAGCAGGCTGTACAATGAGCAGTTCTTC
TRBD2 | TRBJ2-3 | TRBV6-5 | CASRGLAGTDTQYF | TGTGCCAGCAGGGGACTAGCGGGCACAGATACGCAGTATTTT
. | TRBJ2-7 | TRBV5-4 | CASSLAGRPGEQYF | TGTGCCAGCAGCTTAGCGGGTCGTCCTGGGGAGCAGTACTTC
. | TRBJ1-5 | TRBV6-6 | CASSYSEGRGNQPQHF | TGTGCCAGCAGTTACTCGGAGGGCCGGGGTAATCAGCCCCAGCATTTT
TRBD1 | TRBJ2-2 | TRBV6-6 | CASSFRGRMDPGELFF | TGTGCCAGCAGTTTCAGGGGGCGGATGGATCCCGGGGAGCTGTTTTTT
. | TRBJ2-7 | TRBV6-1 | CASRQQGSYEQYF | TGTGCCAGCAGACAACAGGGTTCCTACGAGCAGTACTTC
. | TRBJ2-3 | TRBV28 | CASSLIGGFTDTQYF | TGTGCCAGCAGTTTAATCGGGGGCTTCACAGATACGCAGTATTTT
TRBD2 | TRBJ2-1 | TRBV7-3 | CASSGTTTSTGNEQFF | TGTGCCAGCAGCGGAACTACGACTAGCACCGGGAATGAGCAGTTCTTC
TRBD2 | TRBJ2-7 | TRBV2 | CAGRGRAHEQYF | TGTGCCGGGCGCGGGAGGGCCCACGAGCAGTACTTC
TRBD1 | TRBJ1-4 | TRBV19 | CASSPRTGEKLFF | TGTGCCAGTAGTCCTCGGACAGGTGAAAAACTGTTTTTT
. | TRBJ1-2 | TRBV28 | CASSSPGGAINYGYTF | TGTGCCAGCAGTTCCCCTGGGGGGGCTATTAACTATGGCTACACCTTC
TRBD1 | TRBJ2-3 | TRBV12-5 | CASSRSGTASTDTQYF | TGTGCTAGTTCCCGATCTGGGACAGCTAGCACAGATACGCAGTATTTT
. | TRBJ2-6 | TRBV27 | CASSIRDSGANVLTF | TGTGCCAGCAGTATAAGGGATTCTGGGGCCAACGTCCTGACTTTC
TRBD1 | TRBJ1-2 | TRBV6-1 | CASSGRTGTTYGYTF | TGTGCCAGCAGTGGGCGGACAGGGACAACGTATGGCTACACCTTC
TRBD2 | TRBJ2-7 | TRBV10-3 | CAIGRTSHSYEQYF | TGTGCCATCGGGAGGACTAGCCACTCCTACGAGCAGTACTTC
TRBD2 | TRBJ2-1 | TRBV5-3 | CARTRAYYLAEISHNEQFF | TGTGCCAGAACCCGCGCATATTACCTAGCGGAGATTAGCCACAATGAGCAGTTCTTC
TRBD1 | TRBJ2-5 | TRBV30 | CAWARTGLGTQYF | TGTGCCTGGGCTAGGACAGGCCTCGGGACCCAGTACTTC
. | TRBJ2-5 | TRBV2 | CASSEGLKQTQYF | TGTGCCAGCAGTGAGGGTCTGAAACAGACCCAGTACTTC
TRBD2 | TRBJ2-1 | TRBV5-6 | CASSSTPRASGYNEQFF | TGTGCCAGCAGCTCGACACCTAGGGCTAGCGGATACAATGAGCAGTTCTTC
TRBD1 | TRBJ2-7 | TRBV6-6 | CASRAGQAYYEQYF | TGTGCCAGCCGGGCGGGACAGGCCTACTACGAGCAGTACTTC
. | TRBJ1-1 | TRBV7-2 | CASSSSGKAFF | TGTGCCAGCAGCTCCTCAGGGAAAGCTTTCTTT
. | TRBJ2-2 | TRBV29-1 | CSGGGTANTGELFF | TGCAGCGGGGGGGGCACCGCGAACACCGGGGAGCTGTTTTTT
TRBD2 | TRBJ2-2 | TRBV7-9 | CASSFPGSGSSGELFF | TGTGCCAGCAGCTTCCCCGGTAGCGGGAGCTCCGGGGAGCTGTTTTTT
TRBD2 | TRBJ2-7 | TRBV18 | CASSISGRDQSSYEQYF | TGTGCCAGCTCGATCTCCGGGAGGGATCAAAGCTCCTACGAGCAGTACTTC